Listed below are T cell receptor beta chains from one sample, sequenced in a study of regulatory T cells in long-lasting Graves disease. TCRdb used MiXCR to reprocess the multiplex PCR reads, holding one entry per CDR3 protein. The sample lists more than 450,000 distinct CDR3 sequences, about 16% occurring once. A further study also used this sample, focusing on T cells in Graves' hyperthyroidism and ophthalmopathy.

The sequenced sample was peripheral blood mononuclear cells (PBMCs), obtained at new diagnosis, from a patient treated with antithyroid drugs. The receptor set was obtained from a man aged 35-49 years with Graves disease. Both conserved end residues are trimmed from each CDR3. Not all rows give a size; the values are once, few, many and, for expanded clones, a class.

cdr3_length j_call clone_size v_call cdr3_aa
13 TRBJ2-1 . TRBV20-1 SALGGDRGYNEQF
12 TRBJ2-3 . TRBV29-1 SVVAGALTDTQY
15 TRBJ2-7 many TRBV7-2 ASSFRTSGRPLYEQY
12 TRBJ1-1 few TRBV11-2 ASSPRTVDTEAF
13 TRBJ2-1 few TRBV6-2/TRBV6-3 ASSQTSGRLSEQF
13 TRBJ2-7 many TRBV30 AWSVGNPNRHEQY
13 TRBJ2-1 once TRBV10-2 ASSNTGEPYNEQF
12 TRBJ2-7 many TRBV13 ASSSDSVSYEQY
13 TRBJ2-5 many TRBV3-1 ASSHGERARETQY
12 TRBJ2-1 few TRBV6-5 ASSYNPAYNEQF
12 TRBJ1-1 many TRBV3-1 ASSLGQGKTEAF
15 TRBJ2-7 few TRBV19 ASSRTGQLSTDYEQY
13 TRBJ2-7 few TRBV28 ASSAPGQPTLEQY
12 TRBJ2-3 many TRBV27 ASSFSHRADTQY
10 TRBJ2-7 . TRBV6-1 ASRGTVSEQY
12 TRBJ2-2 many TRBV20-1 SALHDQYTGELF
10 TRBJ2-7 once TRBV20-1 SAKSGFYEQY
13 TRBJ2-3 many TRBV15 ATSRDLAGTDTQY
13 TRBJ2-1 many TRBV18 ASSPALAGYNEQF
13 TRBJ2-5 many TRBV11-2 ASSLGVVYQETQY
13 TRBJ2-1 many TRBV6-1 ASTAGKISYNEQF
11 . few TRBV27 ASSLGGGKTQY
11 TRBJ1-2 once TRBV19 ASSIARNYGYT
14 TRBJ2-3 many TRBV5-1 ASIGVGTSGTDTQY
15 TRBJ2-1 many TRBV3-1 ASSQDVGLADPHEQF
13 TRBJ2-7 many TRBV5-1 ASSFSGTGSYEQY
15 TRBJ2-7 once TRBV7-3 ASSLAGTGRRGYEQY
12 TRBJ2-7 many TRBV11-2 ASTLSRGISEQY
13 TRBJ2-7 few TRBV19 ASSPRDRGLGEQY
13 TRBJ2-5 few TRBV18 ASSPHQDSQETQY
13 TRBJ2-3 . TRBV27 ASSFAGHSTDTQY
9 TRBJ1-1 many TRBV30 AWTPVGEAF
13 TRBJ2-3 many TRBV27 ASSLTREKADTQY
14 TRBJ2-3 . TRBV6-2/TRBV6-3 ASSGVGWGASDTQY
13 TRBJ1-5 . TRBV12-3/TRBV12-4 ASSFVPDSNQPQH
14 TRBJ2-1 . TRBV4-1 ASSQDPGVPYNEQF
13 TRBJ2-3 many TRBV6-2/TRBV6-3 ASSFTSGRTDTQY
12 TRBJ2-3 few TRBV9 ASSVGSFPDTQY
13 TRBJ2-1 many TRBV20-1 SARDLAGEEYEQF
14 TRBJ2-3 many TRBV28 ASSSPGGGRADTQY
15 TRBJ2-6 . TRBV2 ASRVDWGAAGANVLT
12 TRBJ1-1 many TRBV6-5 ASSYPTGNTEAF
13 TRBJ2-1 . TRBV20-1 SAWGVGGSYNEQF
14 TRBJ2-6 . TRBV27 ASSLSGLAGANVLT
12 TRBJ1-4 few TRBV29-1 SAGTTATNEKLF
15 TRBJ2-3 . TRBV2 ASIAGDHGDSTDTQY
11 TRBJ1-2 many TRBV2 AINRGLDYGYT
13 TRBJ2-3 many TRBV11-3 ASSTEDRYTDTQY
13 TRBJ1-2 few TRBV24-1 ATSVSGTGAGGYT
17 TRBJ2-6 . TRBV20-1 SARAGGGLGGSGANVLT
17 TRBJ2-1 . TRBV28 ASSLRRGTSGRVHNEQF
13 TRBJ2-7 many TRBV5-1 ASSLTSGPDYEQY
9 TRBJ1-1 many TRBV12-3/TRBV12-4 ASRGNTEAF
12 TRBJ2-4 once TRBV14 ASSQSDRENIQY
12 TRBJ2-3 many TRBV6-5 ASSYTVQPDTQY
8 TRBJ1-2 many TRBV2 ASRGDGYT